Below, 14 T cell receptor beta chains from the same sample are listed, as sequenced in a study of T cell repertoires in cytomegalovirus infection. For these receptors, no antigen is known. TCRdb fed the reads into MiXCR, producing one record per CDR3 protein. Of approximately 310,000 distinct CDR3 sequences listed, more than 20% are singletons. The material was cultured PBMCs, obtained from culture after CMV antigen stimulation. These receptors all stem from a human donor in good health (CMV status not recorded). Some clones in this sample may be carry-over from other donors' samples.

The chain joins TRBV4-3 to TRBJ2-3; D is unclear. Trimming shortened V by 1 base and J by 1 base, and 9 bases separated the two germline ends. The germline V gene encodes CDR1 LGHNA and CDR2 YSLEER. The CDR3 loop spans 15 amino acids. The CDR3 loop is CASSQVRARTDTQYF. The CDR3, as DNA: TGCGCCAGCAGCCAAGTGCGAGCGCGCACAGATACGCAGTATTTT.

The chain is built from TRBV6-6 and TRBJ2-5, with 12 nucleotides matching TRBD2. V was clipped by 5 bases and J by 3 bases; unmatched bases: 4. This CDR3 has 15 residues. Germline V CDR1 and CDR2: MNHNY, SVGAGI (reference sequence). In DNA form, the CDR3 reads TGTGCCAGCAGTCCGGGACTAGCGGGTAAAGAGACCCAGTACTTC. This codes for CASSPGLAGKETQYF.

The chain carries TRBV7-8 and TRBJ1-6, with 7 nucleotides matching TRBD1. Germline values: CDR1 SGHVS, CDR2 FQNEAQ. The length of the CDR3 is 15 residues. The V segment lost 1 base and the J segment 8 bases; nucleotides outside the gene matches: 5. CDR3 in DNA: TGTGCCAGCAGCTTAGTGGGACAGTCATATTCACCCCTCCACTTT. Protein product: CASSLVGQSYSPLHF.

For the CDR3, the DNA is TGTGCCATCAGTGGGACGCATGAGCAGTTCTTC. It codes for CAISGTHEQFF. The gene calls are TRBV10-3 and TRBJ2-1; D remains unclear. The CDR3 consists of 11 residues. Trimming removed 4 bases from V and 8 bases from J, with 6 bases in between. Per the germline V gene, CDR1 is ENHRY and CDR2 is SYGVKD.

This clonotype has a handful of counts. The chain carries TRBV9 and TRBJ2-3, with 7 bases lining up with TRBD2. Germline V gene data show CDR1 as SGDLS and CDR2 as YYNGEE. The CDR3 totals 14 residues. Unmatched junction bases numbered 0, after V lost 2 bases and J lost 0 bases. As DNA, the CDR3 is TGTGCCAGCAGCGTTAGCGGGAGCACAGATACGCAGTATTTT. Protein: CASSVSGSTDTQYF.

The chain combines TRBV4-3 with TRBJ2-2; D is unresolved. Germline V lookup: CDR1 LGHNA, CDR2 YSLEER. The CDR3 contains 15 residues. The V end lost 1 base, the J end lost 4 bases, and 10 bases lay between the germline ends. The CDR3 bases are TGCGCCAGCAGCCAAGTTGGATGGGGCACCGGGGAGCTGTTTTTT. Translated, it gives CASSQVGWGTGELFF.

The rearrangement links TRBV7-3 to TRBJ2-2; either TRBD1 or TRBD2 may fit D (5 bases each). The CDR3 is made up of 21 amino acids. The ends were cut back, 1 base at V and 4 bases at J, with 28 bases in the middle. Per the germline V gene, CDR1 is SGHTA and CDR2 is FQGTGA. The DNA for the CDR3 is TGTGCCAGCAGCTTAAGGGGATTCCTCGGGGCCGACGGTACGGGCACCGGGGAGCTGTTTTTT. Protein product: CASSLRGFLGADGTGTGELFF. Combining the CDR3 with reference TRBV7-3 and TRBJ2-2 gives the whole variable domain GAGVSQTPSNKVTEKGKYVELRCDPISGHTALYWYRQSLGQGPEFLIYFQGTGAADDSGLPNDRFFAVRPEGSVSTLKIQRTERGDSAVYLCASSLRGFLGADGTGTGELFFGEGSRLTVL.

The CDR3 here is CASRITVNTEAFF. In nucleotides, the CDR3 is TGTGCCAGTAGAATCACGGTGAACACTGAAGCTTTCTTT. The chain joins TRBV19 to TRBJ1-1; D ambiguous. Germline V lookup: CDR1 LNHDA, CDR2 SQIVND (reference sequence). Trimming pared 6 bases from V and 0 bases from J, leaving 8 bases between. CDR3 size: 13 residues.

The chain links TRBV20-1 to TRBJ2-1; TRBD2 agrees at 7 bases. V was clipped by 6 bases and J by 12 bases; unmatched bases: 14. The CDR3 has 13 residues. Looked up from germline, CDR1 is DFQATT and CDR2 is SNEGSKA (reference sequence). The CDR3 protein is CSALKGLNSPQFF. The CDR3 nucleotides read TGCAGTGCCCTAAAGGGACTAAATTCCCCGCAGTTCTTC.

This clonotype turned up a few times. For the CDR3, the DNA is TGTGCCAGCAGCTCAGGGGTTTATTCGACCGGGGAGCTGTTTTTT. Residues: CASSSGVYSTGELFF. The chain is built from TRBV5-5 and TRBJ2-2; maybe TRBD1 (6 bases). The germline V and J ends were trimmed by 3 bases and 5 bases, with 14 bases remaining between them. Per germline, CDR1 SGHKS and CDR2 YYEKEE (reference sequence). CDR3 size: 15 residues.

Many counts were recorded for this clonotype. The rearrangement links TRBV12-3 or TRBV12-4 to TRBJ1-1; 7 bases match TRBD1. This CDR3 has 19 residues. V lost 6 bases, J lost 0 bases, and 19 bases stayed unmatched. The CDR3 coding sequence is TGTGCCAGCAGACGTGGGTTTCAGGGGGTCCTTAGGCTGAACACTGAAGCTTTCTTT. It encodes CASRRGFQGVLRLNTEAFF.

This clonotype was detected only a few times. The chain recombines TRBV5-6 with TRBJ1-6, with TRBD1 identical over 10 bases. The J segment lost 7 bases and the V segment lost 4 bases, leaving 8 bases of the junction unmatched. This CDR3 has 16 residues. Germline V lookup: CDR1 SGHDT, CDR2 YYEEEE. The CDR3 here is CASSGGQGVGNSPLHF. The CDR3 DNA follows: TGTGCCAGCAGCGGTGGACAGGGGGTAGGGAATTCACCCCTCCACTTT.

This clonotype was detected a few times. This chain connects TRBV15 to TRBJ2-6, with D hard to call. Germline CDR1 is LNHNV and CDR2 is YYDKDF (reference sequence). The V and J ends lost 1 base and 4 bases respectively, with 5 bases between them. This CDR3 region has 14 residues. The CDR3 nucleotides are TGTGCCACCAGCAGAGTAACCGGGGCCAACGTCCTGACTTTC. Amino acid sequence: CATSRVTGANVLTF.

The V call is TRBV6-8, the J call TRBJ2-5; 11 bases align to TRBD2. CDR1 is MNHGY and CDR2 is SAAAGT in the germline V gene. V gave up 4 bases and J gave up 5 bases; unmatched junction bases: 12. The CDR3 covers 17 residues. CDR3 region: CASSWLSGRASGETQYF. CDR3 nucleotides: TGTGCCAGCAGTTGGCTTAGCGGGAGGGCCTCTGGGGAGACCCAGTACTTC.